Detailed here is one TCR beta chain. The data were obtained in a study of blood T cell repertoires in COVID-19. The assay was immunoSEQ multiplex PCR, and TCRdb's table has in-frame clones only and misses some. The sample shows fewer than 450,000 clones, 88% of them seen only once. Participants were aged 18 to 89 years, lived in 25 or so US areas, and enrolled virtually. Sequencing was carried out using PBMCs or T cells enriched from blood (not recorded which). The TCR was taken from a woman aged 40 to 50 with acute COVID-19.

CDR3 bases: TGTGCCTGGAGTACCCTCCGGGACAGGGCCAACTATGGCTACACCTTC. Translated, it gives CAWSTLRDRANYGYTF. V usage is TRBV30 and J usage is TRBJ1-2; 9 bases fit TRBD1. The J segment lost 2 bases and the V segment lost 2 bases, leaving 9 bases of the junction unmatched. Germline V gene sequence: CDR1 GTSNPN, CDR2 SVGIG (reference sequence). CDR3 size: 16 residues.